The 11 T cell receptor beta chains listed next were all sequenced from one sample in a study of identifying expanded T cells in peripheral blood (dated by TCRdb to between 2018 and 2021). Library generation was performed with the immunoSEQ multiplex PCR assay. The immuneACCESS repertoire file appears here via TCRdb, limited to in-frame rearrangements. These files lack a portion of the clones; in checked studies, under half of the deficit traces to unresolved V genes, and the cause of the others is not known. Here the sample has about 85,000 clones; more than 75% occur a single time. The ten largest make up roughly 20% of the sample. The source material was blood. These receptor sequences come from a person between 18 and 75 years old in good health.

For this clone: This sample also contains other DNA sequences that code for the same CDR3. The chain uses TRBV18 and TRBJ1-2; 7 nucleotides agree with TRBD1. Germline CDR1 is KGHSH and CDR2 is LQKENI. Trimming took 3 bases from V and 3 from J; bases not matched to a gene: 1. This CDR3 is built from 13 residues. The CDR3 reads CASSPDRDYGYTF. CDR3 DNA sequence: TGTGCCAGCTCACCTGACAGGGACTATGGCTACACCTTC. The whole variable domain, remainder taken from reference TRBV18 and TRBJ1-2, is NAGVMQNPRHLVRRRGQEARLRCSPMKGHSHVYWYRQLPEEGLKFMVYLQKENIIDESGMPKERFSAEFPKEGPSILRIQQVVRGDSAAYFCASSPDRDYGYTFGSGTRLTVV.

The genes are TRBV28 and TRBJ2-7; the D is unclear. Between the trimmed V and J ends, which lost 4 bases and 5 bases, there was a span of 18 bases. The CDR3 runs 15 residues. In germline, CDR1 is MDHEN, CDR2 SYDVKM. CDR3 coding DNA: TGTGCCAGCAGTTCCCCTGGTGGGCCACACCACGAGCAGTACTTC. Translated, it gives CASSSPGGPHHEQYF.

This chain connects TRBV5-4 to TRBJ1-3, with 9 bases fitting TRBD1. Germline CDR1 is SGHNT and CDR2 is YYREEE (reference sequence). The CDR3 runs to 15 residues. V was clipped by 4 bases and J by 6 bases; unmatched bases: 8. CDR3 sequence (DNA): TGTGCCAGCAGCCAGGGACAGGGAGGAGTAAACACCATATATTTT. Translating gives CASSQGQGGVNTIYF.

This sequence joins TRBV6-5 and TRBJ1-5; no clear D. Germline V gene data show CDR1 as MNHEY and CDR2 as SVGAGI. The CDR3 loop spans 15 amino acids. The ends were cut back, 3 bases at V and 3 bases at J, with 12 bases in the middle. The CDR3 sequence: CASSYRPTHNQPQHF. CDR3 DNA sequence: TGTGCCAGCAGTTATAGACCGACCCACAATCAGCCCCAGCATTTT.

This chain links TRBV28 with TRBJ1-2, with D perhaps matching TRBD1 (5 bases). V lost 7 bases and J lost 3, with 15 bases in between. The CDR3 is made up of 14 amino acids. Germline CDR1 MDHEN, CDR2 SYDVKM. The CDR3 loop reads CASTAYGGYYGYTF. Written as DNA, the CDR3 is TGTGCCAGCACCGCGTATGGGGGTTACTATGGCTACACCTTC.

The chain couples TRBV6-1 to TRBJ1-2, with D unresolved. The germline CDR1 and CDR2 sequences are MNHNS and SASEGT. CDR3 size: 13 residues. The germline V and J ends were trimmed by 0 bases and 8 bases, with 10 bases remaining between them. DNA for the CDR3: TGTGCCAGCAGTGAAGCAGGGTTTGTCGGCTACACCTTC. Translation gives CASSEAGFVGYTF.

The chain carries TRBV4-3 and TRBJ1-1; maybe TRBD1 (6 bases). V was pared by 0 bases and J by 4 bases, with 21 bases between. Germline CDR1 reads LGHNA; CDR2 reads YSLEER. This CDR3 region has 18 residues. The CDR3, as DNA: TGCGCCAGCAGCCAAGATAGGAAGGTGTGGGGGGCGGGCACTGAAGCTTTCTTT. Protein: CASSQDRKVWGAGTEAFF.

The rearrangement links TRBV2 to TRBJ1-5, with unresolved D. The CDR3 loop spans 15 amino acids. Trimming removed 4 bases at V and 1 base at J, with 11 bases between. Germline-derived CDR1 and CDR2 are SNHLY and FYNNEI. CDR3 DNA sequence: TGTGCCAGCAGTGCGCGCCTGGGGAGCAATCAGCCCCAGCATTTT. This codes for CASSARLGSNQPQHF.

CDR3 in amino acids: CASSQVGQGRNQPQHF. DNA for the CDR3: TGCGCCAGCAGCCAAGTGGGACAGGGACGCAATCAGCCCCAGCATTTT. The chain recombines TRBV4-1 with TRBJ1-5; 9 bases match TRBD1. After removal of 1 base from V and 2 bases from J, the junction contained 3 bases not matched to a gene. The CDR3 is made up of 16 amino acids. The germline V gene has CDR1 MGHRA and CDR2 YSYEKL.

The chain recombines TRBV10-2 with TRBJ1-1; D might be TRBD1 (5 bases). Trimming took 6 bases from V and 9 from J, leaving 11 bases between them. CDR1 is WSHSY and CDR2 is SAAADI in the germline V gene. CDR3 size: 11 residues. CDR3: CASSLGTQAFF. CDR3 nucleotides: TGCGCCAGCAGCCTCGGGACCCAAGCTTTCTTT.

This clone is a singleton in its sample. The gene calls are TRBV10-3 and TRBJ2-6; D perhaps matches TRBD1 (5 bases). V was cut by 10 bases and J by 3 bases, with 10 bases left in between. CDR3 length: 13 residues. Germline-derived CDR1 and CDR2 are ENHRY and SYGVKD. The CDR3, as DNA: TGTGCCAGCAGGACACTTGGGGCCAACGTCCTGACTTTC. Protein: CASRTLGANVLTF.